A single sample is the source of the 6 T cell receptor beta chains below, sequenced in a study of identical twins. TCRdb re-called the 5' RACE reads through MiXCR, storing one row per CDR3 protein. The table lists about 200,000 distinct CDR3 sequences, around 10% of them singletons, with around 5.1% in the top ten. Input material: memory (CD45RO+) T cells sorted from blood. The origin of the receptors is a woman in her late teens or twenties in good health.

The chain couples TRBV5-4 to TRBJ2-1; 15 bases agree with TRBD2. The length of the CDR3 is 16 residues. Germline V gene sequence: CDR1 SGHNT, CDR2 YYREEE (reference sequence). Trimming removed 3 bases from V and 7 bases from J; junction bases left unmatched: 5. Written as DNA, the CDR3 is TGTGCCAGCAGCTCCCGGACTAGCGGGAGGGGAAATGAGCAGTTCTTC. Translation: CASSSRTSGRGNEQFF.

J is TRBJ1-3 and V is TRBV12-3 or TRBV12-4; tentative D call: TRBD1 (6 bases). The CDR3 length is 15 residues. Trimming shortened V by 3 bases and J by 1 base, and 10 bases separated the two germline ends. The CDR3: CASSFSDSSGNTIYF. CDR3 nucleotides: TGTGCCAGCAGTTTTTCGGACAGTTCTGGAAACACCATATATTTT.

The genes are TRBV11-2 and TRBJ2-3, with D uncertain. Trimming removed 5 bases from V and 6 bases from J, with 9 bases in between. Germline V gives CDR1 SGHAT, CDR2 FQNNGV. The CDR3 consists of 12 residues. The chain's CDR3 is CASSSNGDTQYF. CDR3 DNA: TGTGCCAGCAGCAGCAATGGGGATACGCAGTATTTT.

This clonotype has at least ten counts. The chain has TRBV25-1 and TRBJ1-2, with no clear D. Trimming stripped 2 bases from V and 8 bases from J, with 6 bases between. In germline, CDR1 is MGHDK, CDR2 SYGVNS. This CDR3 has 11 residues. CDR3 region: CASSEARGYTF. The CDR3 DNA is TGTGCCAGCAGTGAAGCGAGGGGCTACACCTTC.

This clonotype was picked up many times. The rearrangement joins TRBV7-2 to TRBJ2-7; 9 bases align to TRBD2. The CDR3 spans 16 residues. Losses at the gene ends were 3 bases for V and 1 base for J; bases not matched to a gene: 7. The germline gives CDR1 SGHTA, CDR2 FQGNSA. The CDR3 bases are TGTGCCAGCAGCTTCTCGACTAGCGGAAGTTCCTACGAGCAGTACTTC. This codes for CASSFSTSGSSYEQYF. Looking up the rest from reference TRBV7-2 and TRBJ2-7 gives the full variable domain: GAGVSQSPSNKVTEKGKDVELRCDPISGHTALYWYRQSLGQGLEFLIYFQGNSAPDKSGLPSDRFSAERTGGSVSTLTIQRTQQEDSAVYLCASSFSTSGSSYEQYFGPGTRLTVT.

This clonotype was detected a few times. The rearrangement uses TRBV29-1 and TRBJ2-1; 11 bases fit TRBD1. The CDR3 length is 13 residues. The ends lost 6 bases at V and 12 bases at J; junction bases unmatched: 10. CDR1 and CDR2 from the germline V gene are SQVTM and ANQGSEA. The CDR3 here is CSVGQGAHILQFF. The DNA for the CDR3 is TGCAGCGTCGGACAGGGGGCGCATATTTTGCAGTTCTTC.